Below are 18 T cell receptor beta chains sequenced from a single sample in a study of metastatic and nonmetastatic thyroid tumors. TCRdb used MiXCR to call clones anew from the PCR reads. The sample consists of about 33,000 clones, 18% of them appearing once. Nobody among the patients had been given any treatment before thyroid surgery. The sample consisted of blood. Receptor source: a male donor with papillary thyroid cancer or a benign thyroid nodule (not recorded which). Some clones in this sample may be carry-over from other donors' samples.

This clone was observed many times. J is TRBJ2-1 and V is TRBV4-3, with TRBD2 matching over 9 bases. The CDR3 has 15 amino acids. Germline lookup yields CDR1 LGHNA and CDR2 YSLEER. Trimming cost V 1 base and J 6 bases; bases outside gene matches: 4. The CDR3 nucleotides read TGCGCCAGCAGCCAAGTCGGCGGGGGGGTCAATGAGCAGTTCTTC. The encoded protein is CASSQVGGGVNEQFF.

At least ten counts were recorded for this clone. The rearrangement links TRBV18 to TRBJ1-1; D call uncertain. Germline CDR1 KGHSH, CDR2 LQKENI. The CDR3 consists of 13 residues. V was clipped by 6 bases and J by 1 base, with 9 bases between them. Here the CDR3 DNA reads TGTGCCAGCTCGTTAGGGCGGAACACTGAAGCTTTCTTT. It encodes CASSLGRNTEAFF. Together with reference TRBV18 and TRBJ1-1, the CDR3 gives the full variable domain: NAGVMQNPRHLVRRRGQEARLRCSPMKGHSHVYWYRQLPEEGLKFMVYLQKENIIDESGMPKERFSAEFPKEGPSILRIQQVVRGDSAAYFCASSLGRNTEAFFGQGTRLTVV.

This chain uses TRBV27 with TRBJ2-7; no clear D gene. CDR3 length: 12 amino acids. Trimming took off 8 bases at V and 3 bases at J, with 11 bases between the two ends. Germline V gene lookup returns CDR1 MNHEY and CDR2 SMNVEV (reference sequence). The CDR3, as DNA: TGTGCCAGCCGACGGGCCGGCTACGAGCAGTACTTC. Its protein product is CASRRAGYEQYF.

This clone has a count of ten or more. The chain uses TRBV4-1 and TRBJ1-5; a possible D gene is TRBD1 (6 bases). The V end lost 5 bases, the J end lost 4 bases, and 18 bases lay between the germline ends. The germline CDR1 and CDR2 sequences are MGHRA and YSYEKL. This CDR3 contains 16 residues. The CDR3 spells CASSTGGGRRNQPQHF. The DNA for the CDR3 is TGCGCCAGCAGCACCGGGGGGGGGCGTCGGAATCAGCCCCAGCATTTT.

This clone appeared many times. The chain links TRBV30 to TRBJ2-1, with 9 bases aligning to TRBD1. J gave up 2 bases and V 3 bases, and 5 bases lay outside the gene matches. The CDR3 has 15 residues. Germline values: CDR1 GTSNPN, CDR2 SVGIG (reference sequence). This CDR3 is CAWSPGTGTYNEQFF. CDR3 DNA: TGTGCCTGGAGCCCCGGGACAGGGACCTACAATGAGCAGTTCTTC.

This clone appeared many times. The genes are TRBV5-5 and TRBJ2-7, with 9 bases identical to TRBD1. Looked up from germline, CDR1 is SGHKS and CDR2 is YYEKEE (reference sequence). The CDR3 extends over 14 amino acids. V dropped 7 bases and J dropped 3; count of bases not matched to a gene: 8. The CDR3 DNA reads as TGTGCCAGCGGCACCCGGGACAGGGACTACGAGCAGTACTTC. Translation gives CASGTRDRDYEQYF.

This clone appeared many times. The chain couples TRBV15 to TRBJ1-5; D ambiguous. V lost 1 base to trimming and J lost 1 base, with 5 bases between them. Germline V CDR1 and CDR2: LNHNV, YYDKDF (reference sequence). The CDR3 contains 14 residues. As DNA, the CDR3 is TGTGCCACCAGCAGAGTGGGAAGCAATCAGCCCCAGCATTTT. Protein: CATSRVGSNQPQHF.

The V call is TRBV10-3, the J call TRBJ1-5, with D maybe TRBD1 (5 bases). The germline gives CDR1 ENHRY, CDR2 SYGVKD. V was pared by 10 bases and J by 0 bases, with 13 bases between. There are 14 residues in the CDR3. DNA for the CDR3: TGTGCCAGCTCTACGGGGGATAGCAATCAGCCCCAGCATTTT. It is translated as CASSTGDSNQPQHF.

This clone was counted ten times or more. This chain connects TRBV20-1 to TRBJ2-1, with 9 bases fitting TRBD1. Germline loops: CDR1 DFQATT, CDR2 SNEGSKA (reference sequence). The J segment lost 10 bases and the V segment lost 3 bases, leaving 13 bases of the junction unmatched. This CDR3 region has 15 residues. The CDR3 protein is CSARRPGTGPGEQFF. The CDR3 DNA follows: TGCAGTGCTAGGAGGCCCGGGACAGGGCCGGGGGAGCAGTTCTTC.

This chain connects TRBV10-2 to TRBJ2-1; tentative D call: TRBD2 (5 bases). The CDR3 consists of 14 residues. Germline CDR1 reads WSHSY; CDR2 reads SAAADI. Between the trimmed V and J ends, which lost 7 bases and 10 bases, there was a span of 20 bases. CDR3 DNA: TGCGCCAGCACCCCTAGAGGGAGTGGTAACGAGCAGTTCTTC. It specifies CASTPRGSGNEQFF.

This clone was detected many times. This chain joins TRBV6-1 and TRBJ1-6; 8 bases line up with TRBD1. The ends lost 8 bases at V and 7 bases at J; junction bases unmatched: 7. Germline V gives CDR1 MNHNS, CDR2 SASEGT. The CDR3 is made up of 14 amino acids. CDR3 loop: CASGADRGNSPLHF. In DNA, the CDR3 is TGTGCCAGCGGAGCAGACAGGGGAAATTCACCCCTCCACTTT.

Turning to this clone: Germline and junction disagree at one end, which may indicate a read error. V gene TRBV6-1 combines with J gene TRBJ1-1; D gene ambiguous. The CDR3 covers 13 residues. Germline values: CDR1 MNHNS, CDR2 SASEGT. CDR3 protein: CASRTALGDEAIF. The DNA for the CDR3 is TGTGCCAGCCGGACCGCCTTAGGCGATGAAGCTATCTTT.

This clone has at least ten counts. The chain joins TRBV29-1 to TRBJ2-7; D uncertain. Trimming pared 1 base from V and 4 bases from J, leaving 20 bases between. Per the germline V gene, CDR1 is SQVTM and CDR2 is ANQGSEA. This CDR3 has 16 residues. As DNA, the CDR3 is TGCAGCGTTGAAGTTGCGAAGCAGGCGAAGCAATACGAGCAGTACTTC. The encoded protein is CSVEVAKQAKQYEQYF.

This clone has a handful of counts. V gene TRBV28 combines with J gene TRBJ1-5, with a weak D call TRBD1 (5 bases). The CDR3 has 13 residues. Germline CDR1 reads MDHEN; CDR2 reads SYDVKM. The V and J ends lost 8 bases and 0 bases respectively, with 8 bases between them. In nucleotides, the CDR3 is TGTGCCAGCGGGACGGGTAGCAATCAGCCCCAGCATTTT. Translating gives CASGTGSNQPQHF.

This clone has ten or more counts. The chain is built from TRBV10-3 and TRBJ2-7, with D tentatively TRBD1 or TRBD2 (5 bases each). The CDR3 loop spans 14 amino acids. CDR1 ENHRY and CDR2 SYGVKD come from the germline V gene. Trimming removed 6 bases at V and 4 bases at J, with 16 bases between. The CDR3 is CAIRTGGGLYEQYF. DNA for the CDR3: TGTGCCATCAGGACTGGTGGGGGATTGTACGAGCAGTACTTC.

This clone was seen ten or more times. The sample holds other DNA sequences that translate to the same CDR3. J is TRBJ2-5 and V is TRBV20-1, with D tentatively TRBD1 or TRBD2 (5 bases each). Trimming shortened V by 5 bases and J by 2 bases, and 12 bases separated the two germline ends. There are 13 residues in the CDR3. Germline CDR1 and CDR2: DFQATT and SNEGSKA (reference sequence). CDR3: CSAPGTGQETQYF. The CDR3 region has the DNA TGCAGTGCTCCAGGGACGGGGCAAGAGACCCAGTACTTC.

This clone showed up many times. CDR3 residues: CASSLAGDTGELFF. The DNA of the CDR3 is TGTGCCAGCAGCTTGGCAGGGGACACCGGGGAGCTGTTTTTT. The chain links TRBV5-8 to TRBJ2-2, with D tentatively TRBD1 (6 bases). Deletions cut 0 bases from V and 3 bases from J, with 6 bases between. Germline loops: CDR1 SGHTS, CDR2 YDEGEE. The CDR3 has 14 amino acids.

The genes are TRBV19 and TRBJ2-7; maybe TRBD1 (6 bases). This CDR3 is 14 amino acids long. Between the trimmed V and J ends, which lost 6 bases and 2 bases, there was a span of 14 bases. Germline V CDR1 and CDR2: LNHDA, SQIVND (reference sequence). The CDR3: CASSRGQPPYEQYF. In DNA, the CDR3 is TGTGCCAGTAGCAGAGGACAGCCCCCCTACGAGCAGTACTTC.